This T cell receptor (beta chain) was obtained from a study of T-cell reconstitution after alpha-beta-depleted transplantation in children. A library of TCRbeta sequences, prepared with unique molecular identifiers, was generated. TCRdb ran MiXCR on the PCR reads and lists one entry per CDR3 protein. The sample lists about 600,000 distinct CDR3 sequences, roughly 23% seen once, with 13% to 15% in the top ten. Points from the study as a whole: Several hundred expanded graft clones reportedly gave rise to the alpha-beta T cells present about two months after transplant. Surviving recipient T cells and thymic progenitors produced the high day-60 TCRbeta diversity seen in some patients. One year after transplant, T-cell counts and diversity came mostly from newly produced T cells.

Looked up from germline, CDR1 is MGHRA and CDR2 is YSYEKL. V lost 2 bases to trimming and J lost 5 bases, with 10 bases between them. The CDR3 is made up of 14 amino acids. This clonotype appeared many times. Its antigen is as yet unknown. This chain connects TRBV4-1 to TRBJ2-1; D is ambiguous. This specimen was PBMCs, mostly from graft donor cells, taken 360 days after TCRalphabeta/CD19-depleted stem cell transplant. The receptor's source is a boy under two years old who had a stem cell transplant for acute myeloid leukemia, so the T cells may come from the graft donor. The CDR3 DNA follows: TGCGCCAGCAGCCAAATTTGGGTCGACAATGAGCAGTTCTTC. It is translated as CASSQIWVDNEQFF.